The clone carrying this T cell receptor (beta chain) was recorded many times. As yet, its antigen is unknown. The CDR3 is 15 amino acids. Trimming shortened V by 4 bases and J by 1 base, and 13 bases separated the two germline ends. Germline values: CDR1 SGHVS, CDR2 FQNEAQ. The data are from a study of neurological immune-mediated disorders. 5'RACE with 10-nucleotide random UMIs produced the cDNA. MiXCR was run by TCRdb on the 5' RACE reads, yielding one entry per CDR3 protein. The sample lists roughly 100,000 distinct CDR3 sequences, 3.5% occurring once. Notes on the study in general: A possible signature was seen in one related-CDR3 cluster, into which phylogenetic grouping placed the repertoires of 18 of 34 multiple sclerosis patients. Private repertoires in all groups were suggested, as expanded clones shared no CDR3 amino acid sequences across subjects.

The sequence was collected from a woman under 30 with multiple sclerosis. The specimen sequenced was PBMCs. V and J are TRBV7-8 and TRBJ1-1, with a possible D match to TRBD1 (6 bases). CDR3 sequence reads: CASSSYQQGNTEAFF. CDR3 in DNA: TGTGCCAGCAGCTCCTATCAACAGGGGAACACTGAAGCTTTCTTT.